The T cell receptor (beta chain) described here comes from a study of T cells in tuberculosis (dated by TCRdb to the late 2010s). About the full investigation: To characterize T cells specific for the mycobacterial lipid antigen glucose monomycolate (GMM), the study used CD1B tetramers together with high-throughput TCR immunosequencing. A South African clinical cohort compared IGRA-negative adolescents, IGRA-positive adolescents with latent tuberculosis and adults with active tuberculosis, 9 to 11 per group. The paper as a whole reports these results and caveats: The smaller NN-distances were partly driven by shorter CDR3-alpha lengths in active tuberculosis patients, and the difference for TCR-beta did not reach statistical significance. Clinical samples were selected based on which cryopreserved specimens were available, and the active tuberculosis cases were adults whereas the controls were adolescents. Compared with IGRA-negative controls, TCR-alpha repertoires from active tuberculosis had smaller mean NN-distances to GMM-specific TCRs, which suggests clonal expansion of these TCRs. A classifier using the diverse GMM-specific repertoire reached around 85% accuracy (AUROC around 0.91), compared with more than 55% accuracy using GEM motif frequencies.

At study entry, a tuberculin skin test and the QuantiFERON-TB GOLD In-Tube IGRA were used to screen adolescents for latent tuberculosis infection. Unsorted cryopreserved PBMC were immunosequenced, covering on average approximately 100,000 T cells per clinical donor. Eleven high schools in the Worcester region of the Western Cape, South Africa, served as enrollment sites for adolescents aged 12 to 18 years. Ten or so M. tuberculosis-infected adolescents and some ten uninfected adolescents, matched for age and sex, were selected. PBMC from adolescents were isolated by density centrifugation from freshly drawn heparinized blood and were then cryopreserved. Notes on this clone: Its target antigen remains unknown. Per-base quality was not reported, and no clone a single base away is much larger than it.

The CDR3 sequence holds 15 residues, the cysteine and phenylalanine included. The only DNA kept is the CDR3, 45 bases in frame from the first base. Germline trimming: 0 bases from V, 3 bases from J; junction bases outside gene matches: 4. Per the germline V gene, SGDLS is the CDR1 and YYNGEE is the CDR2. TCR libraries were generated with the immunoSEQ multiplex PCR assay, using TCR-beta and/or TCR-alpha/delta assays for each sample. The amplified TCR libraries were sequenced on the Illumina high-throughput platform. From the authors' description of their analysis: Clustering and dimensionality reduction were performed using pairwise TCRdist distances among GMM-specific receptors from ex vivo sorted or in vitro expanded T cells. Each clinical repertoire was assigned a mean NN-distance score, defined as the average TCRdist to the nearest 10% of tetramer-positive reference sequences. To compute GEM TCR motif frequency, the fraction of unique TCRs matching known GEM sequences by V/J usage and CDR3 length was calculated. Active tuberculosis was classified by linear discriminant analysis with leave-one-out cross-validation, implemented in scikit-learn. TCRdb stores this immuneACCESS table with in-frame sequences only. Part of the clones is absent; in the studies checked, under half of the shortfall reflects unresolved V genes, and no reason is known for the rest. The DNA gave D and trimming, while V, J and clone size come from that table. Here the sample has about 29,000 clones; more than 80% occur a single time. The leading ten clones occupy less than 5% of the sample.

The chain employs TRBV9 and TRBJ2-7, with 9 junctional bases fitting TRBD2. The sequenced sample consisted of PBMCs. The clonotype was recovered from a donor between 10 and 29 years old with latent tuberculosis or without tuberculosis infection. The bases are TGTGCCAGCAGCGTAGGGGGGACTAGCTTCTACGAGCAGTACTTC. This sequence encodes CASSVGGTSFYEQYF.